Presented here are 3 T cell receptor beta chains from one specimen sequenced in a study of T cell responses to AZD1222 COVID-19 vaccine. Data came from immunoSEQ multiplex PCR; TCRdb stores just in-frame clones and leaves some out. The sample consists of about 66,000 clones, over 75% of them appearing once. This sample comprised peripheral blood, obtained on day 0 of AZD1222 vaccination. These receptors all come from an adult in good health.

The CDR3 DNA reads TGTGCCTGGAGTGTAGGGACAGCGGGTTTTAGCACAGATACGCAGTATTTT. Its translation: CAWSVGTAGFSTDTQYF. This chain connects TRBV30 to TRBJ2-3; D possibly corresponds to TRBD1 (7 bases). CDR3 length: 17 residues. V lost 0 bases to trimming and J lost 0 bases, with 16 bases between them. Germline V gene lookup returns CDR1 GTSNPN and CDR2 SVGIG (reference sequence).

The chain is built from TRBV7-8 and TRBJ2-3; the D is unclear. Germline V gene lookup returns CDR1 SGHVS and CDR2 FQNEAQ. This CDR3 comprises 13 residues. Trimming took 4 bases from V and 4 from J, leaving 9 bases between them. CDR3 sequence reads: CASSSLTSDTQYF. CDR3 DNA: TGTGCCAGCAGCTCGCTTACGTCAGATACGCAGTATTTT.

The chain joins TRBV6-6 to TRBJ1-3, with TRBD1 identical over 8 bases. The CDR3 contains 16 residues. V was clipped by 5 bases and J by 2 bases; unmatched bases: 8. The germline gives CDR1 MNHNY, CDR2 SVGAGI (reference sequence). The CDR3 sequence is CASSTPGGATGNTIYF. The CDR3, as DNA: TGTGCCAGCAGTACTCCAGGGGGCGCGACTGGAAACACCATATATTTT.